What follows are 21 T cell receptor beta chains derived from one specimen sequenced in a study of technical replicates of blood from a handful of donors. Using immunoSEQ multiplex PCR, the repertoire was profiled, and TCRdb retains in-frame clones only, with some absent. The data hold about 49,000 clones, with about 90% observed a single time. The specimen was PBMCs. Receptors were obtained from a human donor in good health. Some clones in this sample may be carry-over from other donors' samples.

The chain joins TRBV28 to TRBJ2-7; TRBD2 aligns across 7 bases. The CDR3 covers 14 residues. Trimming removed 8 bases from V and 2 bases from J; junction bases left unmatched: 9. Germline V gives CDR1 MDHEN, CDR2 SYDVKM. The CDR3 region has the DNA TGTGCCAGCTGCCTGCGGGGACTAACCTACGAGCAGTACTTC. Its protein product is CASCLRGLTYEQYF.

The chain joins TRBV28 to TRBJ2-1; D might be TRBD2 (6 bases). Germline values: CDR1 MDHEN, CDR2 SYDVKM. This CDR3 spans 15 amino acids. V dropped 3 bases and J dropped 4 bases, with 13 bases sitting between them. This CDR3 is CASSFRRGGYNEQFF. The CDR3 DNA reads TGTGCCAGCAGTTTTCGGCGGGGCGGTTACAATGAGCAGTTCTTC.

The V and J genes are TRBV10-3 and TRBJ1-5; possibly TRBD1 for D (5 bases). Trimming removed 4 bases at V and 3 bases at J, with 7 bases between. Germline V lookup: CDR1 ENHRY, CDR2 SYGVKD. This CDR3 region has 13 residues. The CDR3 spells CAISGGVNQPQHF. CDR3 sequence (DNA): TGTGCCATCAGTGGGGGGGTCAATCAGCCCCAGCATTTT.

This sequence joins TRBV4-2 and TRBJ2-7, with TRBD2 as a possible D gene (6 bases). The CDR3 totals 16 residues. Germline CDR1 LGHNA, CDR2 YNFKEQ. The ends were cut back, 3 bases at V and 2 bases at J, with 17 bases in the middle. The CDR3 sequence: CASSQETGELPYEQYF. CDR3 nucleotide sequence: TGTGCCAGCAGCCAGGAGACGGGAGAACTTCCCTACGAGCAGTACTTC.

This clone was detected once. The chain recombines TRBV19 with TRBJ2-7; perhaps TRBD1 as D (6 bases). The CDR3 totals 15 residues. Germline CDR1 and CDR2: LNHDA and SQIVND (reference sequence). V dropped 3 bases and J dropped 3 bases, with 15 bases sitting between them. CDR3 amino acids: CASSMFGQSVYEQYF. CDR3 nucleotides: TGTGCCAGTAGTATGTTCGGACAGTCAGTCTACGAGCAGTACTTC.

This chain's CDR3 is CASSPGTDNDGYTF. Here the CDR3 DNA reads TGTGCCAGCTCTCCCGGGACAGACAACGATGGCTACACCTTC. The genes are TRBV18 and TRBJ1-2, with TRBD1 identical over 7 bases. Germline-derived CDR1 and CDR2 are KGHSH and LQKENI. The V gene end was trimmed by 6 bases and the J gene end by 6 bases; junction bases not matched to a gene: 10. This CDR3 region has 14 residues.

The CDR3 sequence is CASSPQRGNQPQHF. The DNA of the CDR3 is TGTGCCAGCTCACCACAAAGGGGGAATCAGCCCCAGCATTTT. V gene TRBV18 combines with J gene TRBJ1-5; weak D call: TRBD1 (6 bases). The CDR3 consists of 14 residues. The V gene's germline CDR1 is KGHSH and CDR2 LQKENI. Trimming pared 1 base from V and 4 bases from J, leaving 8 bases between. The variable domain in full, with the rest retrieved from reference TRBV18 and TRBJ1-5, is NAGVMQNPRHLVRRRGQEARLRCSPMKGHSHVYWYRQLPEEGLKFMVYLQKENIIDESGMPKERFSAEFPKEGPSILRIQQVVRGDSAAYFCASSPQRGNQPQHFGDGTRLSIL.

The chain couples TRBV6-5 to TRBJ1-1; D ambiguous. Germline V lookup: CDR1 MNHEY, CDR2 SVGAGI. This CDR3 contains 13 residues. V was shortened by 8 bases and J by 3 bases, with 13 bases between the two germline ends. The CDR3 DNA reads as TGTGCCAGCTTGACACCCCTGCACACTGAAGCTTTCTTT. This gives the protein CASLTPLHTEAFF.

The chain joins TRBV29-1 to TRBJ1-2; the D is unclear. CDR3 size: 11 residues. Germline V lookup: CDR1 SQVTM, CDR2 ANQGSEA. V was shortened by 3 bases and J by 1 base, with 3 bases between the two germline ends. CDR3 coding DNA: TGCAGCGTTGATTATAACTATGGCTACACCTTC. Translated, it gives CSVDYNYGYTF.

This clone was seen only a few times. The chain joins TRBV4-3 to TRBJ1-1; tentatively, D is TRBD1 (5 bases). Trimming took 1 base from V and 5 from J, leaving 17 bases between them. The CDR3 spans 16 residues. Germline V lookup: CDR1 LGHNA, CDR2 YSLEER. The CDR3 DNA reads as TGCGCCAGCAGCCAAGTGGGTGGAGCAGGGAGGACTGAAGCTTTCTTT. This codes for CASSQVGGAGRTEAFF.

The chain has TRBV2 and TRBJ2-1, with 14 bases matching TRBD2. CDR1 and CDR2 from the germline V gene are SNHLY and FYNNEI. There are 14 residues in the CDR3. V was clipped by 8 bases and J by 7 bases; unmatched bases: 4. CDR3 coding DNA: TGTGCCAGCCAGACTAGCGGGAGGGAAAATGAGCAGTTCTTC. This gives the protein CASQTSGRENEQFF.

This chain links TRBV18 with TRBJ2-2, with no clear D. The CDR3 spans 13 residues. Trimming removed 1 base from V and 5 bases from J, with 5 bases in between. Germline V gene sequence: CDR1 KGHSH, CDR2 LQKENI. CDR3 loop: CASSPRRTGELFF. The CDR3 DNA is TGTGCCAGCTCACCACGGCGGACCGGGGAGCTGTTTTTT.

The rearrangement uses TRBV4-1 and TRBJ2-1; the match to TRBD2 covers 9 bases. Germline CDR1 is MGHRA and CDR2 is YSYEKL. This CDR3 contains 15 residues. V lost 5 bases to trimming and J lost 4 bases; unmatched junction nucleotides: 6. The CDR3 loop is CASSRLAAYYNEQFF. DNA for the CDR3: TGCGCCAGCAGCAGACTAGCGGCCTATTACAATGAGCAGTTCTTC.

The chain uses TRBV7-3 and TRBJ2-2; a possible D gene is TRBD2 (6 bases). Between the trimmed V and J ends, which lost 5 bases and 6 bases, there was a span of 16 bases. The CDR3 is 15 residues long. From germline, CDR1 is SGHTA and CDR2 FQGTGA. The chain's CDR3 is CASSPTGTVSGELFF. Here the CDR3 DNA reads TGTGCCAGCAGCCCTACCGGGACTGTTTCCGGGGAGCTGTTTTTT.

The chain is built from TRBV5-1 and TRBJ2-2; D gene ambiguous. This CDR3 contains 16 residues. Germline V lookup: CDR1 SGHRS, CDR2 YFSETQ. V lost 2 bases and J lost 0, with 11 bases in between. CDR3 loop: CASSFLATANTGELFF. CDR3 sequence (DNA): TGCGCCAGCAGCTTTCTCGCTACAGCGAACACCGGGGAGCTGTTTTTT. The full variable domain, rest sourced from reference TRBV5-1 and TRBJ2-2, is KAGVTQTPRYLIKTRGQQVTLSCSPISGHRSVSWYQQTPGQGLQFLFEYFSETQRNKGNFPGRFSGRQFSNSRSEMNVSTLELGDSALYLCASSFLATANTGELFFGEGSRLTVL.

The chain couples TRBV10-3 to TRBJ2-2; 8 positions agree with TRBD1. Germline trimming cut 2 bases from V and 4 bases from J; bases unmatched to any gene: 9. The CDR3 has 17 amino acids. Germline V lookup: CDR1 ENHRY, CDR2 SYGVKD. This CDR3 reads CAISEVVGTGATGELFF. CDR3 sequence (DNA): TGTGCCATCAGTGAGGTAGTTGGGACAGGAGCCACCGGGGAGCTGTTTTTT.

The chain combines TRBV7-9 with TRBJ2-5; D possibly corresponds to TRBD1 (5 bases). This CDR3 is built from 13 residues. In germline, CDR1 is SEHNR, CDR2 FQNEAQ (reference sequence). Trimming removed 5 bases from V and 5 bases from J, with 12 bases in between. The CDR3 reads CASSPKGLETQYF. The CDR3 DNA reads TGTGCCAGCAGCCCAAAGGGGTTGGAGACCCAGTACTTC.

Only one count was recorded for this clone. The rearrangement uses TRBV7-2 and TRBJ2-4; TRBD2 is a possible D gene (7 bases). The ends were cut back, 5 bases at V and 2 bases at J, with 13 bases in the middle. The CDR3 contains 15 residues. Germline V lookup: CDR1 SGHTA, CDR2 FQGNSA. The CDR3 DNA follows: TGTGCCAGCAGCCCCCGGGGGGCCTCCAAAAACATTCAGTACTTC. Translating gives CASSPRGASKNIQYF. The variable domain in full, with the rest retrieved from reference TRBV7-2 and TRBJ2-4, is GAGVSQSPSNKVTEKGKDVELRCDPISGHTALYWYRQSLGQGLEFLIYFQGNSAPDKSGLPSDRFSAERTGGSVSTLTIQRTQQEDSAVYLCASSPRGASKNIQYFGAGTRLSVL.

CDR3 bases: TGTGCCAGCCGCGGGGGGGACTCTGGAAACACCATATATTTT. Protein: CASRGGDSGNTIYF. The V gene is TRBV6-1, the J gene TRBJ1-3, with a possible D match to TRBD1 (5 bases). Trimming pared 8 bases from V and 0 bases from J, leaving 11 bases between. Germline V gene sequence: CDR1 MNHNS, CDR2 SASEGT. This CDR3 region has 14 residues.

This chain uses TRBV4-3 with TRBJ2-7, with D possibly TRBD1 on 5 matching bases. This CDR3 is built from 15 residues. The germline gives CDR1 LGHNA, CDR2 YSLEER. V was pared by 5 bases and J by 0 bases, with 14 bases between. In DNA, the CDR3 is TGCGCCAGCAGCTACTATCCGACAGCCTCCTACGAGCAGTACTTC. This sequence encodes CASSYYPTASYEQYF.

The V and J genes are TRBV7-6 and TRBJ2-3, with D tentatively TRBD2 (6 bases). This CDR3 comprises 13 residues. V lost 4 bases and J 6 bases, leaving 11 bases between the germline ends. From germline, CDR1 is SGHVS and CDR2 FNYEAQ. The CDR3 is CASSSGGDDTQYF. The CDR3 nucleotides read TGTGCCAGCAGCTCTGGCGGGGACGATACGCAGTATTTT. The variable domain in full, completed from reference TRBV7-6 and TRBJ2-3, reads GAGVSQSPRYKVTKRGQDVALRCDPISGHVSLYWYRQALGQGPEFLTYFNYEAQQDKSGLPNDRFSAERPEGSISTLTIQRTEQRDSAMYRCASSSGGDDTQYFGPGTRLTVL.